This passage covers 9 T cell receptor beta chains from one sample sequenced in a study of monozygotic twins with inflammatory bowel disease (dated by TCRdb to between 2018 and 2021). Receptor libraries were prepared by 5' RACE. TCRdb names Illumina HiSeq 2500 as the instrument used. TCRdb reprocessed the public reads and reports one entry per CDR3 protein sequence, without DNA. The sample's clone listing holds about 160,000 distinct CDR3 sequences. The ten largest make up about 2.7% of the sample. The sequencing sample was made of blood. Receptors originate from a human donor with ulcerative colitis or Crohn's disease, or a healthy co-twin of an affected twin (not recorded which).

The chain combines TRBV5-1 with TRBJ2-2; TCRdb reports TRBD2, a call that lacks DNA to check it against. This CDR3 has 13 amino acids. Germline V gives CDR1 SGHRS, CDR2 YFSETQ. CDR3 protein: CASSWESGMELFF.

The V and J genes are TRBV5-1 and TRBJ2-5; TCRdb names TRBD1, which stays unverified in the absence of DNA. The length of the CDR3 is 14 residues. CDR1 and CDR2 (germline): SGHRS, YFSETQ. CDR3 in amino acids: CASSLGHARKTQYF.

The rearrangement links TRBV28 to TRBJ2-7; the TCRdb D gene call, TRBD1, has no DNA to confirm it. The germline gives CDR1 MDHEN, CDR2 SYDVKM. This CDR3 region has 13 residues. This CDR3 reads CASSFRGSGEQYF.

The J gene is TRBJ2-1, the V gene TRBV28; TCRdb's D gene call, TRBD2, goes unchecked for lack of DNA. This CDR3 has 18 amino acids. CDR1 is MDHEN and CDR2 is SYDVKM in the germline V gene. The CDR3 spells CASQVGTSGPLVYKKQFF.

This chain uses TRBV12-3 or TRBV12-4 with TRBJ2-1; TCRdb's assignment of TRBD2 cannot be checked, as there is no DNA. The CDR3 has 15 residues. The CDR3 region is CASRPGTSGRREQFF.

The chain uses TRBV18 and TRBJ2-1; no DNA is available, so the TRBD2 call from TCRdb remains unchecked. Germline CDR1 is KGHSH and CDR2 is LQKENI. This CDR3 has 19 amino acids. The CDR3 here is CASSLTSGRRARGNNEQFF.

V gene TRBV7-9 combines with J gene TRBJ1-1; the D call from TCRdb, TRBD1, cannot be confirmed without DNA. This CDR3 spans 14 amino acids. In germline, CDR1 is SEHNR, CDR2 FQNEAQ (reference sequence). The CDR3 sequence is CASSPGTGGLEAFF.

V is TRBV14 and J is TRBJ1-6; TCRdb picks TRBD1, but there is no DNA to check that call. CDR3 length: 15 residues. Germline CDR1 reads SGHDN; CDR2 reads FVKESK. The CDR3 here is CASSYDMGLGSPLHF.

V gene TRBV9 combines with J gene TRBJ2-1; TCRdb indicates TRBD2, and absent DNA this call remains unverified. The germline gives CDR1 SGDLS, CDR2 YYNGEE. CDR3 length equals 16 residues. The CDR3: CASSVGSGLAGDEQFF.